The table lists the clone carrying this T cell receptor beta chain with a few counts. Its antigen is undetermined. Documented time point: patch test 2, 6 weeks after DPC sensitization. Specified treatment: therapeutic diphenylcyclopropenone sensitization with weekly scalp DPC. TCRdb reanalysed the RACE reads using MiXCR and keeps one entry per CDR3 protein. The table lists approximately 120,000 distinct CDR3 sequences, about a tenth of them singletons, with around 3% in the top ten. These data belong to a study of human T cells and chemical hapten exposure. The wider study: Patients' scalps got diphenylcyclopropenone weekly throughout the approximately 22-week study.

Notes on the study in general: In comparison with controls, expanded TCRs gave rise to a significantly larger number of large CDR3 similarity clusters.

The CDR3 contains 15 residues. The germline CDR1 and CDR2 sequences are DFQATT and SNEGSKA (reference sequence). V was shortened by 0 bases and J by 2 bases, with 13 bases between the two germline ends. The genes are TRBV20-1 and TRBJ2-5, with a possible D match to TRBD1 (6 bases). This specimen consisted of whole blood, obtained in connection with sensitization to the hapten diphenylcyclopropenone (DPC). This TCR came from a woman between 35 and 50 years old with alopecia areata. Some clones in this sample may be carry-over from other donors' samples. CDR3 coding DNA: TGCAGTGCTAGAGATGGGGGCAGGGAGCAAGAGACCCAGTACTTC. Translating gives CSARDGGREQETQYF.